The next 21 T cell receptor beta chains were all read from a single sample in a study of blood T cell repertoires in COVID-19. Produced via immunoSEQ multiplex PCR; TCRdb's table is partial and in-frame only. The sample holds 200,000 to 250,000 clones, more than 80% seen once. Sequenced sample: peripheral blood. These receptors were collected from a man aged 25 to 40 with COVID-19, enrolled during active disease.

This clone was seen only a few times. J is TRBJ2-2 and V is TRBV27, with 11 bases fitting TRBD2. CDR3 length: 19 amino acids. With 1 base clipped from V and 0 bases from J, the junction kept 7 bases outside the gene matches. Germline-derived CDR1 and CDR2 are MNHEY and SMNVEV (reference sequence). The CDR3 protein is CASSLFPPGLAANTGELFF. CDR3 DNA sequence: TGTGCCAGCAGTTTATTTCCCCCGGGACTAGCGGCGAACACCGGGGAGCTGTTTTTT.

The rearrangement joins TRBV14 to TRBJ2-7; TRBD1 matches 9 bases. CDR3 length: 17 amino acids. From germline, CDR1 is SGHDN and CDR2 FVKESK. With 1 base clipped from V and 3 bases from J, the junction kept 10 bases outside the gene matches. The CDR3 nucleotides read TGTGCCAGCAGCCAAGGGGGGACTTACAGGGGGCTCTACGAGCAGTACTTC. Its protein product is CASSQGGTYRGLYEQYF.

The chain is built from TRBV6-5 and TRBJ2-7; 9 positions agree with TRBD2. CDR3 size: 14 residues. From germline, CDR1 is MNHEY and CDR2 SVGAGI. The V gene end was trimmed by 6 bases and the J gene end by 2 bases; junction bases not matched to a gene: 5. DNA of the CDR3: TGTGCCAGCAGCCGACTAGCGGACGCCTACGAGCAGTACTTC. Translating gives CASSRLADAYEQYF.

The gene calls are TRBV6-2 or TRBV6-3 and TRBJ1-1, with 7 bases matching TRBD1. Germline lookup yields CDR1 MNHEY and CDR2 SVGEGT. Trimming cost V 0 bases and J 0 bases; bases outside gene matches: 16. CDR3 length: 20 amino acids. The CDR3 reads CASSYSPSWRRGHMNTEAFF. In DNA form, the CDR3 reads TGTGCCAGCAGTTACTCGCCCTCTTGGAGGAGGGGGCACATGAACACTGAAGCTTTCTTT.

This clone was recorded only once. The V gene is TRBV28, the J gene TRBJ2-2, with 10 bases that match TRBD2. Germline V gene lookup returns CDR1 MDHEN and CDR2 SYDVKM. V lost 2 bases to trimming and J lost 7 bases; unmatched junction nucleotides: 19. The CDR3 has 20 residues. In DNA, the CDR3 is TGTGCCAGCAGTTTACCGACAGGAGGCGGGCTAGCGGGAGCAGTCGGGGAGCTGTTTTTT. It specifies CASSLPTGGGLAGAVGELFF.

This chain uses TRBV18 with TRBJ1-1, with a possible D match to TRBD1 (5 bases). CDR3 length: 17 residues. The germline CDR1 and CDR2 sequences are KGHSH and LQKENI. The germline V and J ends were trimmed by 3 bases and 4 bases, with 21 bases remaining between them. CDR3 DNA sequence: TGTGCCAGCTCACCCCCCGGAGGGTCCGCGGGGACCACTGAAGCTTTCTTT. It is translated as CASSPPGGSAGTTEAFF.

The rearrangement joins TRBV9 to TRBJ1-1; TRBD1 aligns across 9 bases. The junction had 5 bases not matched to a gene; V was cut back by 4 bases and J by 1 base. The CDR3 loop spans 15 amino acids. Germline V gives CDR1 SGDLS, CDR2 YYNGEE. The CDR3 sequence is CASSPRQGGNTEAFF. The CDR3 DNA sequence: TGTGCCAGCAGCCCTCGACAGGGGGGGAACACTGAAGCTTTCTTT.

The V and J genes are TRBV6-6 and TRBJ1-6; a weak D match, TRBD1 (6 bases). Trimming removed 5 bases from V and 6 bases from J, with 29 bases in between. This CDR3 is built from 20 residues. CDR1 and CDR2 from the germline V gene are MNHNY and SVGAGI (reference sequence). For the CDR3, the DNA is TGTGCCAGCAGTCCGATCGCCCCCGGGACACCATCCGTGGGTAATTCACCCCTCCACTTT. Amino acid sequence: CASSPIAPGTPSVGNSPLHF.

This clone was observed a single time. The chain uses TRBV7-8 and TRBJ1-1, with unresolved D. The germline V gene encodes CDR1 SGHVS and CDR2 FQNEAQ. Trimming removed 3 bases at V and 1 base at J, with 9 bases between. CDR3 length: 14 amino acids. CDR3 coding DNA: TGTGCCAGCAGCTTGCGGGAAAGGAACACTGAAGCTTTCTTT. This translates into CASSLRERNTEAFF.

The rearrangement links TRBV6-6 to TRBJ2-7; TRBD1 matches at 8 bases. Unmatched junction bases numbered 17, after V lost 10 bases and J lost 3 bases. Germline V gives CDR1 MNHNY, CDR2 SVGAGI (reference sequence). The CDR3 totals 16 residues. The CDR3 coding sequence is TGTGCCACTCAGCGAGCACAGGGGGGACCTTTCTACGAGCAGTACTTC. Encoded protein: CATQRAQGGPFYEQYF.

The genes are TRBV7-2 and TRBJ2-7; D is undetermined. V gave up 1 base and J gave up 5 bases, with 6 bases separating them. This CDR3 has 12 residues. The V gene's germline CDR1 is SGHTA and CDR2 FQGNSA. The CDR3 coding sequence is TGTGCCAGCAGCTTAGTTAGAAACGAGCAGTACTTC. This sequence encodes CASSLVRNEQYF. Combining the CDR3 with reference TRBV7-2 and TRBJ2-7 gives the whole variable domain GAGVSQSPSNKVTEKGKDVELRCDPISGHTALYWYRQSLGQGLEFLIYFQGNSAPDKSGLPSDRFSAERTGGSVSTLTIQRTQQEDSAVYLCASSLVRNEQYFGPGTRLTVT.

J is TRBJ1-1 and V is TRBV29-1; D possibly corresponds to TRBD1 (5 bases). Germline assignment: CDR1 SQVTM and CDR2 ANQGSEA. V lost 6 bases and J 1 base, leaving 15 bases between the germline ends. This CDR3 comprises 14 residues. The DNA for the CDR3 is TGCAGCGTGACGGGGGGTTGGAGGAACACTGAAGCTTTCTTT. Its protein product is CSVTGGWRNTEAFF.

This sequence joins TRBV9 and TRBJ2-1, with 11 bases aligning to TRBD2. V was clipped by 4 bases and J by 4 bases; unmatched bases: 13. The CDR3 is 18 residues long. CDR1 SGDLS and CDR2 YYNGEE come from the germline V gene. The CDR3 coding sequence is TGTGCCAGCAGCTCCAACTCCCCAACTAGCGGGGGATACAATGAGCAGTTCTTC. It is translated as CASSSNSPTSGGYNEQFF.

This sequence joins TRBV2 and TRBJ1-3; D gene unclear. The V gene's germline CDR1 is SNHLY and CDR2 FYNNEI. Trimming took off 2 bases at V and 0 bases at J, with 11 bases between the two ends. The CDR3 has 16 amino acids. The CDR3 loop reads CASSEFTSLSGNTIYF. In DNA form, the CDR3 reads TGTGCCAGCAGTGAATTCACGTCACTCTCTGGAAACACCATATATTTT. Using reference TRBV2 and TRBJ1-3 for the parts outside the CDR3, the full variable domain is EPEVTQTPSHQVTQMGQEVILRCVPISNHLYFYWYRQILGQKVEFLVSFYNNEISEKSEIFDDQFSVERPDGSNFTLKIRSTKLEDSAMYFCASSEFTSLSGNTIYFGEGSWLTVV.

The chain uses TRBV7-9 and TRBJ2-3, with D maybe TRBD2 (5 bases). The V end lost 8 bases, the J end lost 6 bases, and 6 bases lay between the germline ends. The CDR3 spans 10 residues. Germline V gives CDR1 SEHNR, CDR2 FQNEAQ (reference sequence). The chain's CDR3 is CASGEDTQYF. Written as DNA, the CDR3 is TGTGCCAGCGGGGAGGATACGCAGTATTTT.

This sequence joins TRBV4-2 and TRBJ2-7, with 7 bases fitting TRBD2. The germline V gene encodes CDR1 LGHNA and CDR2 YNFKEQ. The CDR3 covers 16 residues. V lost 1 base, J lost 3 bases, and 9 bases stayed unmatched. The CDR3 coding sequence is TGTGCCAGCAGCCAAGGGCCGCTAGCGGAAGACTACGAGCAGTACTTC. It is translated as CASSQGPLAEDYEQYF.

The chain is built from TRBV7-2 and TRBJ1-5; TRBD1 might be the D (5 bases). There are 15 residues in the CDR3. V lost 8 bases and J lost 0, with 14 bases in between. Per germline, CDR1 SGHTA and CDR2 FQGNSA. This chain's CDR3 is CASAFDSYSNQPQHF. The CDR3 nucleotides are TGTGCCAGCGCCTTTGACAGCTATAGCAATCAGCCCCAGCATTTT.

The chain links TRBV28 to TRBJ1-6; 7 nucleotides match TRBD1. The CDR3 length is 12 residues. V trimming: 6 bases; J trimming: 16 bases; junction bases outside the gene matches: 9. Germline V gives CDR1 MDHEN, CDR2 SYDVKM. The CDR3: CASSSGGSSLHF. In DNA, the CDR3 is TGTGCCAGCAGCTCAGGGGGTAGCTCTCTCCACTTT.

The chain combines TRBV5-4 with TRBJ1-1; 10 nucleotides line up with TRBD1. V shed 6 bases, J shed 1 base, and the junction held 9 bases outside the gene matches. CDR3 size: 16 residues. Germline CDR1 reads SGHNT; CDR2 reads YYREEE (reference sequence). The CDR3 nucleotides read TGTGCCAGCACCTTCGGGACAGGGGCCAGGAACACTGAAGCTTTCTTT. Translated: CASTFGTGARNTEAFF.

The rearrangement joins TRBV6-2 or TRBV6-3 to TRBJ2-2; 7 bases agree with TRBD1. The V and J ends lost 2 bases and 3 bases, in that order; junction bases with no gene match: 9. This CDR3 region has 17 residues. Germline V gives CDR1 MNHEY, CDR2 SVGEGT. The CDR3 sequence: CASSYQPGQPHTGELFF. CDR3 coding DNA: TGTGCCAGCAGTTACCAGCCGGGACAGCCTCACACCGGGGAGCTGTTTTTT.

The V call is TRBV4-3, the J call TRBJ1-1; D remains ambiguous. The CDR3 contains 19 residues. The V gene lost 0 bases and the J gene lost 1 base, with 21 bases spanning the gap. Germline V gives CDR1 LGHNA, CDR2 YSLEER. CDR3 in amino acids: CASSQDPPGLGLGNTEAFF. The CDR3 region has the DNA TGCGCCAGCAGCCAAGATCCTCCTGGTCTCGGACTCGGGAACACTGAAGCTTTCTTT.